This record looks at one T cell receptor beta chain sequence and its context. Its antigen is undetermined. Clones were sequenced by immunoSEQ multiplex PCR, and TCRdb holds only the in-frame ones, with some missing. This table holds around 60,000 clones, about 74% found once. Upon completion of about eleven days in culture, CD4+ T cells were isolated. The V gene's germline CDR1 is KGHSH and CDR2 LQKENI. With 0 bases clipped from V and 8 bases from J, the junction kept 6 bases outside the gene matches. The CDR3 length is 14 residues. This entry belongs to a study of vaccination effects on CD4 cells after COVID-19.

The material was CD4+ T cells from PBMCs cultured without peptide, obtained before COVID-19 vaccination. The origin of this receptor is a human donor who received a COVID-19 vaccine. The gene calls are TRBV18 and TRBJ1-2; 7 bases fit TRBD1. As DNA, the CDR3 is TGTGCCAGCTCACCACCCTCAGGGACAGAGGGCTACACCTTC. Protein sequence: CASSPPSGTEGYTF.